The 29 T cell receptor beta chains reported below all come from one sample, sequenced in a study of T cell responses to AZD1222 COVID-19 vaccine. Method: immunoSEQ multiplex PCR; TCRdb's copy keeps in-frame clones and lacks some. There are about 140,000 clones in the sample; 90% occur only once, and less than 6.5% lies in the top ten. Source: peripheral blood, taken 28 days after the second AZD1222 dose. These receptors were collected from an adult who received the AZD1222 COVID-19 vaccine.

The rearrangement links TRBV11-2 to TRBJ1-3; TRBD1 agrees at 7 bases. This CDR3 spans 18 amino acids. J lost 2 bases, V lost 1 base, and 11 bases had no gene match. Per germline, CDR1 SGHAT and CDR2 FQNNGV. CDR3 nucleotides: TGTGCCAGCAGCTTAGGGCAGGGGGTGCAGCCGGCTGGAAACACCATATATTTT. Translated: CASSLGQGVQPAGNTIYF.

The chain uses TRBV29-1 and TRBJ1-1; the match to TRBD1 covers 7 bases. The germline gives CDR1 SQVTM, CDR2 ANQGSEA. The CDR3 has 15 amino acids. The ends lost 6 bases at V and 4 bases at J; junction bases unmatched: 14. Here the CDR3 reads CSVHRQGIFPTEAFF. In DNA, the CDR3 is TGCAGCGTCCACAGACAGGGTATCTTTCCCACTGAAGCTTTCTTT.

CDR3 in DNA: TGTGCCAGCAGTTTCCCTCAGGGGAATGAAGATAACTATGGCTACACCTTC. It codes for CASSFPQGNEDNYGYTF. The rearrangement uses TRBV28 and TRBJ1-2; perhaps TRBD1 as D (6 bases). The germline CDR1 and CDR2 sequences are MDHEN and SYDVKM. Trimming shortened V by 3 bases and J by 1 base, and 18 bases separated the two germline ends. CDR3 length: 17 residues.

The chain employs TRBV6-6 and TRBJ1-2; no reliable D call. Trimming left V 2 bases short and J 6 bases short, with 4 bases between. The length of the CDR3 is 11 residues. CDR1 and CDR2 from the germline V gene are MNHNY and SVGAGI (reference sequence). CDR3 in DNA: TGTGCCAGCAGTTACCAGGATGGCTACACCTTC. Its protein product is CASSYQDGYTF.

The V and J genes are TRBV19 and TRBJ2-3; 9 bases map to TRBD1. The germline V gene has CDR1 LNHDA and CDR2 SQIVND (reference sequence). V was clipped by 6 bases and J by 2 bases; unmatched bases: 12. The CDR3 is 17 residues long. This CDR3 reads CASSPDRGRYHTDTQYF. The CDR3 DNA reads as TGTGCCAGTAGCCCGGACAGGGGCAGATACCACACAGATACGCAGTATTTT.

The CDR3 DNA is TGTGCCAGCAGTTTGGCAGGGCGAACACCTGAAGCTTTCTTT. Its protein product is CASSLAGRTPEAFF. The chain carries TRBV28 and TRBJ1-1; a possible D gene is TRBD1 (5 bases). Trimming removed 3 bases at V and 6 bases at J, with 14 bases between. This CDR3 spans 14 amino acids. CDR1 and CDR2 from the germline V gene are MDHEN and SYDVKM. Filled out from reference TRBV28 and TRBJ1-1, the complete variable domain reads DVKVTQSSRYLVKRTGEKVFLECVQDMDHENMFWYRQDPGLGLRLIYFSYDVKMKEKGDIPEGYSVSREKKERFSLILESASTNQTSMYLCASSLAGRTPEAFFGQGTRLTVV.

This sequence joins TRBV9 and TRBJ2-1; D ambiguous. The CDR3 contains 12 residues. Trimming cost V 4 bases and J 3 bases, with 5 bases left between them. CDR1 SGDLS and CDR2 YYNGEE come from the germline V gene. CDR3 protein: CASSLGYNEQFF. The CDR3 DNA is TGTGCCAGCAGCCTAGGCTACAATGAGCAGTTCTTC.

The CDR3 DNA follows: TGTGCCAGTACCCCACTACTAGCGGGGACCCGGGAGCAGTTCTTC. This codes for CASTPLLAGTREQFF. This chain joins TRBV19 and TRBJ2-1; 10 bases fit TRBD2. After removal of 7 bases from V and 10 bases from J, the junction contained 13 bases not matched to a gene. CDR1 and CDR2 (germline): LNHDA, SQIVND (reference sequence). This CDR3 is built from 15 residues.

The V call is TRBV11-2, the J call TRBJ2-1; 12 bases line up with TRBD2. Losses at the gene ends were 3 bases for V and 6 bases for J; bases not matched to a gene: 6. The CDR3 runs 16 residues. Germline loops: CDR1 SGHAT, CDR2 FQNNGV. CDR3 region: CASSFNRLAGANEQFF. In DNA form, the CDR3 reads TGTGCCAGCAGCTTCAATCGACTAGCGGGAGCCAATGAGCAGTTCTTC.

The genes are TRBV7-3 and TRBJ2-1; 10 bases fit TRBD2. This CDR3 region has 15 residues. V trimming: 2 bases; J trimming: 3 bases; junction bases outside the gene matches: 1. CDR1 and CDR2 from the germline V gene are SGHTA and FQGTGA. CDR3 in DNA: TGTGCCAGCAGCTTAGGACTAGCGGTCTACAATGAGCAGTTCTTC. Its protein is CASSLGLAVYNEQFF.

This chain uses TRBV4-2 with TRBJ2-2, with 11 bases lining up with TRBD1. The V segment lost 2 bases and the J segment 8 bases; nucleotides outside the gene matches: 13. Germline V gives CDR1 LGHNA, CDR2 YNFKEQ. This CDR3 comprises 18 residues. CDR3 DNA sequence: TGTGCCAGCAGCCAATACGCAGCTGGGACAGGGGGTGGGGGGGAGCTGTTTTTT. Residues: CASSQYAAGTGGGGELFF.

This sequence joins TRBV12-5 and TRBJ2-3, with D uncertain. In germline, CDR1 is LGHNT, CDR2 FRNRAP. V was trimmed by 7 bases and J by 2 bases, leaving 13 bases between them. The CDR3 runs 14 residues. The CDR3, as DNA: TGTGCTAGTGCCCCTGGCGTACTCACAGATACGCAGTATTTT. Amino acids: CASAPGVLTDTQYF.

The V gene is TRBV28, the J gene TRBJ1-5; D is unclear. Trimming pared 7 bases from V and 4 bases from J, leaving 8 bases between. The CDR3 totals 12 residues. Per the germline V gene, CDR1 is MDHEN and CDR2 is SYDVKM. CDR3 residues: CASKIMNQPQHF. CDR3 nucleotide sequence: TGTGCCAGCAAAATAATGAATCAGCCCCAGCATTTT.

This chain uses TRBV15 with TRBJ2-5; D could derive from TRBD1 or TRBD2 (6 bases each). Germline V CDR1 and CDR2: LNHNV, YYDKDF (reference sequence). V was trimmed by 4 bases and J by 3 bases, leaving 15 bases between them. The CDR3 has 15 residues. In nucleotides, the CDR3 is TGTGCCACCAGCAAGGAGGGACAAGACAAAGAGACCCAGTACTTC. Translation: CATSKEGQDKETQYF.

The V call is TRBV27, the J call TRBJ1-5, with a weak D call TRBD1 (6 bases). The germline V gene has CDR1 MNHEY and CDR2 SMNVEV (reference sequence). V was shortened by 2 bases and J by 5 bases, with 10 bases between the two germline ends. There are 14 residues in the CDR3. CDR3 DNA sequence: TGTGCCAGCAGTTTAGTGGGGGCTCATCAGCCCCAGCATTTT. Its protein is CASSLVGAHQPQHF.

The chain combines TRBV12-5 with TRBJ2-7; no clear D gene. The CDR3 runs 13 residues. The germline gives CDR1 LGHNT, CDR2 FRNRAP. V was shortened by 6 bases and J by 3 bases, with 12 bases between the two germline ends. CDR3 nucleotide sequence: TGTGCTAGTGGCTCCGACATGTTCTACGAGCAGTACTTC. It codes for CASGSDMFYEQYF.

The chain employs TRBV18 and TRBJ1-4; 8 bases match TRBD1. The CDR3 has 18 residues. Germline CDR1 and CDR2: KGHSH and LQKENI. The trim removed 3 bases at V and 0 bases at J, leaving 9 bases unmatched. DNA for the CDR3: TGTGCCAGCTCACCCAAGCCCATACAGGGGGCAACTAATGAAAAACTGTTTTTT. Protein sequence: CASSPKPIQGATNEKLFF.

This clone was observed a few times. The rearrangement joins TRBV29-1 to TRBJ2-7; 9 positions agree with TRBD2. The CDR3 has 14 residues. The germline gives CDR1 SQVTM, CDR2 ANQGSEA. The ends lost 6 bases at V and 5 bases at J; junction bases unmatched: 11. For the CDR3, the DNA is TGCAGCGTAGCCACCGGGACTAGCAAAAACGAGCAGTACTTC. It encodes CSVATGTSKNEQYF.

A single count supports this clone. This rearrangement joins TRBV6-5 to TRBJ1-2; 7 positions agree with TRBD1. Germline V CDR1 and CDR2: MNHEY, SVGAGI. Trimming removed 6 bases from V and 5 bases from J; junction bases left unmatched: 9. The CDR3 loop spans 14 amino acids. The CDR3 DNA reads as TGTGCCAGCAGCCCCGACAGGGAAAGTTATGGCTACACCTTC. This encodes CASSPDRESYGYTF.

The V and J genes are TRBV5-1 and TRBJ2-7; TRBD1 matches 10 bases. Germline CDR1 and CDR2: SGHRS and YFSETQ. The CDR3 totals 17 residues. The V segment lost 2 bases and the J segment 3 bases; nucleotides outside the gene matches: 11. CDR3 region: CASSLGTGVNRVYEQYF. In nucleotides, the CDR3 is TGCGCCAGCAGCTTAGGGACAGGGGTAAATCGGGTCTACGAGCAGTACTTC.

The CDR3 region is CASSPPGGEKLFF. CDR3 sequence (DNA): TGTGCCAGCTCACCGCCGGGGGGGGAAAAACTGTTTTTT. V gene TRBV18 combines with J gene TRBJ1-4; D possibly corresponds to TRBD1 (5 bases). With 3 bases removed from V and 8 bases from J, the gap between germline ends came to 10 bases. Germline values: CDR1 KGHSH, CDR2 LQKENI. This CDR3 spans 13 amino acids.

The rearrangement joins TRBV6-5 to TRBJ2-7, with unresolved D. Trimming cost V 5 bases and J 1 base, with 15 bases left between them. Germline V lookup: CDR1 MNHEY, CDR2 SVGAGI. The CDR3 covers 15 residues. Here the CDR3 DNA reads TGTGCCAGCAGTCCTACTCTGTTTGGGTCCTACGAGCAGTACTTC. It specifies CASSPTLFGSYEQYF.

In nucleotides, the CDR3 is TGTGCCAGAAGCTCCTACGCGGGGACTAGCGGGAGCTCCTACAATGAGCAGTTCTTC. This translates into CARSSYAGTSGSSYNEQFF. V and J are TRBV5-3 and TRBJ2-1; TRBD2 agrees at 14 bases. TRBV5-3 is identified as an open reading frame with a role that is uncertain. This CDR3 comprises 19 residues. Unmatched junction bases numbered 8, after V lost 3 bases and J lost 0 bases.

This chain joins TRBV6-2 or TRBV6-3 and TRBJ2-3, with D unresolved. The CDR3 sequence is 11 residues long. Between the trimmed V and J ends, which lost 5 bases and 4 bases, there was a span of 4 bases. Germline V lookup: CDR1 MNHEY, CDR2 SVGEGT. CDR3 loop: CASSSSDTQYF. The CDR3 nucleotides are TGTGCCAGCAGTAGCTCAGATACGCAGTATTTT.

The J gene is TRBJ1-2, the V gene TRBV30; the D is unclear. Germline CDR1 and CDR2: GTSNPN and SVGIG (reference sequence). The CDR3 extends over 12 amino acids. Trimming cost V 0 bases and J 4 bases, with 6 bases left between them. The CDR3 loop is CAWSVRVYGYTF. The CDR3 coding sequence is TGTGCCTGGAGTGTTCGGGTCTATGGCTACACCTTC.

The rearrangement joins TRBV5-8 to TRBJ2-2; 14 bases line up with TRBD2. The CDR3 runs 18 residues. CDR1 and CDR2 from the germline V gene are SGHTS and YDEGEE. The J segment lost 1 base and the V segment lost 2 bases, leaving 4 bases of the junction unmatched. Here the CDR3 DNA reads TGTGCCAGCAGCTTAATTGGGACTAGCGGGGGGAACACCGGGGAGCTGTTTTTT. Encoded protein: CASSLIGTSGGNTGELFF.

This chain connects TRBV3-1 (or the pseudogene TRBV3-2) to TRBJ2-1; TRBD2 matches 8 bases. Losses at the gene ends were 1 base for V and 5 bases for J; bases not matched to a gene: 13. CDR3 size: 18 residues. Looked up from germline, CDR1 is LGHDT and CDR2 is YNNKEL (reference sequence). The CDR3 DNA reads TGTGCCAGCAGCCAAGCTTCAACCTTAGCGGGACCAGACAATGAGCAGTTCTTC. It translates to CASSQASTLAGPDNEQFF.

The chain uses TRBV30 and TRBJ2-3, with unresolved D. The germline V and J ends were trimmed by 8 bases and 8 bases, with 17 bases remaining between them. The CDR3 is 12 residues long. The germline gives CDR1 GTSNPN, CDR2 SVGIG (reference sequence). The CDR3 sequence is CAGNRVSVTQYF. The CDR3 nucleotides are TGTGCCGGAAACCGGGTCTCCGTTACGCAGTATTTT.

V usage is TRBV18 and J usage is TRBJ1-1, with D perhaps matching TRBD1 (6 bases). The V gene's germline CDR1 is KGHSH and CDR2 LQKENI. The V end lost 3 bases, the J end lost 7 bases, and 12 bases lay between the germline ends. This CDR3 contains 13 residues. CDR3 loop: CASSPPGHFEAFF. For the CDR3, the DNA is TGTGCCAGCTCACCGCCGGGACATTTTGAAGCTTTCTTT.